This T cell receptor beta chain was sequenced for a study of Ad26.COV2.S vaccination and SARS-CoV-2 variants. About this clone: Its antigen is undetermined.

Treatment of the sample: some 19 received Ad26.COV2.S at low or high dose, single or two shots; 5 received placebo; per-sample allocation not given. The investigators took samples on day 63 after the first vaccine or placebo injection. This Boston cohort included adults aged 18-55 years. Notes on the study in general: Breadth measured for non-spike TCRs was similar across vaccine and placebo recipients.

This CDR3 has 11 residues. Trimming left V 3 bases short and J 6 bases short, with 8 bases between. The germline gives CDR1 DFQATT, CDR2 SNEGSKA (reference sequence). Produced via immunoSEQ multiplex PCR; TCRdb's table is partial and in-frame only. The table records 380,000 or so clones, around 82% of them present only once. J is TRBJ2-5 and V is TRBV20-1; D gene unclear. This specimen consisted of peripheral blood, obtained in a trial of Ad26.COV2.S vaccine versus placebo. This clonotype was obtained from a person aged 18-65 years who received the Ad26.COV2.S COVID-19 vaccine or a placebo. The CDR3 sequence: CSARAQKTQYF. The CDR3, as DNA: TGCAGTGCTAGGGCTCAAAAGACCCAGTACTTC.